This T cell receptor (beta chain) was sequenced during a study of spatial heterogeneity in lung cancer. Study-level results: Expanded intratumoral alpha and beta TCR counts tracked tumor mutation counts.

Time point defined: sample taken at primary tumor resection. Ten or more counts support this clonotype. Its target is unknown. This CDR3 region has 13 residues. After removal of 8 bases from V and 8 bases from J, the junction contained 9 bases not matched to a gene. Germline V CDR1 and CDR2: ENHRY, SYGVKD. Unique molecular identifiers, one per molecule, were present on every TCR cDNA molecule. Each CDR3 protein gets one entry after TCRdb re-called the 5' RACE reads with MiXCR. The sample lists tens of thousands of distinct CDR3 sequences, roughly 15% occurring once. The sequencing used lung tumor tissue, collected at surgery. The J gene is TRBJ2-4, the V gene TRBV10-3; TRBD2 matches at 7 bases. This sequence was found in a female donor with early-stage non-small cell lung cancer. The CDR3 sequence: CAISEGGPDIQYF. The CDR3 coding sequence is TGTGCCATCTCTGAGGGAGGGCCTGACATTCAGTACTTC.